The rows below give T cell receptor beta chains drawn from one sample of a study of CD8 T cells in ankylosing spondylitis. MiXCR, run by TCRdb on the 5' RACE reads, gives a single entry per CDR3 protein. The table records more than 650,000 distinct CDR3 sequences, 10% to 15% of them present only once. The sample comprised blood, either unsorted or a sorted T cell fraction (not recorded which). The source is a male donor with ankylosing spondylitis. CDR3s include the opening cysteine and the closing phenylalanine or tryptophan. D genes are given only for firm matches. Rows give clone size only sometimes, using once, few, many, or a class for an expanded clone.

>TRBJ2-1|.|few|13|TRBV7-2
CASSLDREHEQFF
TGTGCCAGCAGCTTAGACAGGGAGCATGAGCAGTTCTTC
>TRBJ2-3|.|.|13|TRBV18
CASSHKSTDTQYF
TGTGCCAGCTCACACAAGAGCACAGATACGCAGTATTTT
>TRBJ2-1|.|.|14|TRBV4-3
CASSQKPGLGEQFF
TGCGCCAGCAGCCAAAAACCGGGCCTCGGCGAGCAGTTCTTC
>TRBJ2-1|TRBD2|few|16|TRBV20-1
CSASDGTSGAPDEQFF
TGCAGTGCGAGCGACGGGACTAGCGGGGCCCCCGATGAGCAGTTCTTC
>TRBJ1-1|.|.|13|TRBV2
CASSEGTYNEAFF
TGTGCCAGCAGTGAAGGGACATATAATGAAGCTTTCTTT
>TRBJ1-6|.|.|15|TRBV20-1
CSAPDPTRLNSPLHF
TGCAGTGCTCCCGACCCAACACGGCTTAATTCACCCCTCCACTTT
>TRBJ2-5|.|few|16|TRBV4-2
CASSQEPYRIQETQYF
TGTGCCAGCAGCCAAGAGCCCTACAGGATCCAAGAGACCCAGTACTTC
>TRBJ2-5|.|.|11|TRBV20-1
CSAFGRETQYF
TGCAGTGCTTTTGGGAGGGAGACCCAGTACTTC
>TRBJ2-7|TRBD1|.|16|TRBV6-5
CASSYLDRGNPYEQYF
TGTGCCAGCAGTTACTTGGACAGGGGGAATCCCTACGAGCAGTACTTC
>TRBJ2-1|TRBD2|.|17|TRBV24-1
CATSDKLAGVSYNEQFF
TGTGCCACCAGTGATAAACTAGCGGGGGTCTCCTACAATGAGCAGTTCTTC
>TRBJ2-7|TRBD1|.|15|TRBV24-1
CATSDPGQGGDEQYF
TGTGCCACCAGTGATCCAGGACAGGGAGGCGACGAGCAGTACTTC
>TRBJ2-5|.|.|14|TRBV6-2/TRBV6-3
CASRTREIQETQYF
TGTGCCAGCAGAACACGGGAAATCCAAGAGACCCAGTACTTC
>TRBJ2-7|TRBD1|many|15|TRBV20-1
CSASGPRTGKGKQYF
TGCAGTGCTAGCGGTCCGAGGACAGGGAAAGGGAAGCAGTACTTC
>TRBJ1-1|TRBD1|.|16|TRBV6-5
CASSLLQGVSLAEAFF
TGTGCCAGCAGTTTGTTACAGGGGGTGTCGTTGGCTGAAGCTTTCTTT
>TRBJ1-4|TRBD1|.|13|TRBV12-3/TRBV12-4
CASRVGQGEKLFF
TGTGCCAGCAGAGTCGGACAGGGGGAAAAACTGTTTTTT
>TRBJ2-1|TRBD2|few|15|TRBV29-1
CSVVGRTREYNEQFF
TGCAGCGTTGTGGGAAGGACTAGAGAATACAATGAGCAGTTCTTC
>TRBJ1-5|.|.|12|TRBV20-1
CSASENNQPQHF
TGCAGTGCTAGCGAGAACAATCAGCCCCAGCATTTT
>TRBJ2-7|.|many|13|TRBV20-1
CSASRTSPYEQYF
TGCAGTGCCTCTCGGACTTCGCCCTACGAGCAGTACTTC
>TRBJ2-1|TRBD2|.|13|TRBV7-7
CASSLGLADEQFF
TGTGCTAGCAGCCTTGGACTAGCGGATGAGCAGTTCTTC
>TRBJ2-1|TRBD2|many|11|TRBV20-1
CSAWTSGPQFF
TGCAGTGCCTGGACTAGCGGGCCGCAGTTCTTC
>TRBJ2-2|.|.|15|TRBV12-3/TRBV12-4
CASSFGKQSPGELFF
TGTGCCAGCAGTTTCGGGAAACAATCTCCCGGGGAGCTGTTTTTT
>TRBJ2-5|.|few|15|TRBV6-5
CASSYSTGVPGTQYF
TGTGCCAGCAGTTACTCGACAGGCGTCCCCGGGACCCAGTACTTC
>TRBJ1-5|.|few|15|TRBV19
CASSIRRGPGQPQHF
TGTGCCAGTAGTATTCGCCGGGGCCCGGGTCAGCCCCAGCATTTT
>TRBJ2-3|.|.|13|TRBV4-3
CASSQDRTNTQYF
TGCGCCAGCAGCCAAGACCGGACCAATACGCAGTATTTT
>TRBJ2-7|.|many|14|TRBV5-1
CASSLVDSTYEQYF
TGCGCCAGCAGCTTGGTGGACAGTACCTACGAGCAGTACTTC
>TRBJ2-3|TRBD2|few|14|TRBV7-9
CASSRAGERDTQYF
TGTGCCAGCAGCCGAGCGGGAGAAAGAGATACGCAGTATTTT
>TRBJ1-2|.|.|15|TRBV4-3
CASSQDRRNNYGYTF
TGCGCCAGCAGCCAAGATAGGAGGAATAACTATGGCTACACCTTC
>TRBJ1-4|.|.|14|TRBV5-1
CASSTGTPNEKLFF
TGCGCCAGCAGCACCGGGACACCTAATGAAAAACTGTTTTTT
>TRBJ2-5|.|.|11|TRBV20-1
CSARRNNAQYF
TGCAGTGCTCGACGCAATAACGCCCAGTACTTC
>TRBJ2-7|.|.|14|TRBV27
CASSPKSWSYEQYF
TGTGCCAGCAGCCCGAAGAGCTGGTCCTACGAGCAGTACTTC
>TRBJ2-1|.|few|15|TRBV7-9
CASSPPGGKYNEQFF
TGTGCCAGCAGCCCACCGGGCGGGAAGTACAATGAGCAGTTCTTC
>TRBJ2-3|.|.|15|TRBV29-1
CSVLLQGRGRDTQYF
TGCAGCGTCCTACTACAGGGAAGGGGTCGGGATACGCAGTATTTT
>TRBJ2-3|.|few|14|TRBV20-1
CSARGTLRTDTQYF
TGCAGTGCTCGCGGGACTCTTAGAACAGATACGCAGTATTTT
>TRBJ2-5|TRBD2|few|14|TRBV10-3
CAIKETSTQETQYF
TGTGCCATCAAAGAGACTAGCACCCAAGAGACCCAGTACTTC
>TRBJ2-1|.|many|14|TRBV20-1
CSACCTYSYNEQFF
TGCAGTGCATGTTGTACTTATTCCTACAATGAGCAGTTCTTC
>TRBJ2-1|.|.|14|TRBV29-1
CSVPAQGPYNEQFF
TGCAGCGTTCCAGCCCAGGGCCCATACAATGAGCAGTTCTTC